The sequence of this TCR beta chain was determined in a study of cytomegalovirus exposure and HLA in healthy donors. This clone has only a few counts. Antigen: not known. General observations from the study: Across donors, most TCRs were seen rarely, yet some public ones were widespread.

V lost 0 bases to trimming and J lost 15 bases; unmatched junction nucleotides: 6. In germline, CDR1 is MGHRA, CDR2 YSYEKL. This CDR3 has 14 amino acids. PCR involved 60 Vbeta and 13 Jbeta primers. Method: immunoSEQ multiplex PCR; TCRdb's copy keeps in-frame clones and lacks some. The sample has some 65,000 clones; 70% to 80% are singletons. J is TRBJ2-1 and V is TRBV4-1; 12 bases align to TRBD2. The clonotype was recovered from a girl aged 10-17 years in good health and CMV-seropositive. Sequenced material: PBMCs. CDR3: CASSQEASGGVRFF. CDR3 coding DNA: TGCGCCAGCAGCCAAGAGGCTAGCGGGGGGGTACGGTTCTTC.